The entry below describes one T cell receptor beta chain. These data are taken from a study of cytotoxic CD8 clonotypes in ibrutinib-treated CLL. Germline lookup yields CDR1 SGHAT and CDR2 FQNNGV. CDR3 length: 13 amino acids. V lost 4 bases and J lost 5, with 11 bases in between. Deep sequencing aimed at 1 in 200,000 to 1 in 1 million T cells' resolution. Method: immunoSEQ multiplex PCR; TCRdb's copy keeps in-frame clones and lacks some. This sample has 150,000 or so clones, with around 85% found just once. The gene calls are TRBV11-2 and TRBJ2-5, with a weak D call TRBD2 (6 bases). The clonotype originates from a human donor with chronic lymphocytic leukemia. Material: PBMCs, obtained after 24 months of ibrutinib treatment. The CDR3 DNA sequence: TGTGCCAGCAGCTCGGGACTCGGGGAGACCCAGTACTTC. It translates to CASSSGLGETQYF. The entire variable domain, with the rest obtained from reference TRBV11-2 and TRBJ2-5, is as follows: EAGVAQSPRYKIIEKRQSVAFWCNPISGHATLYWYQQILGQGPKLLIQFQNNGVVDDSQLPKDRFSAERLKGVDSTLKIQPAKLEDSAVYLCASSSGLGETQYFGPGTRLLVL.